The clone carrying this TCR beta chain has only a few counts. Looked up from germline, CDR1 is LNHDA and CDR2 is SQIVND (reference sequence). Trimming pared 5 bases from V and 6 bases from J, leaving 7 bases between. The CDR3 contains 11 residues. This entry is derived from a study of OX40 agonist ivuxolimab in advanced cancers. Assay used: immunoSEQ multiplex PCR; TCRdb lists only in-frame clones, some missing. Of 40,000 or so clones in the sample, around four fifths were seen once. This TCR derives from an adult with an advanced solid tumor such as melanoma, head and neck, liver or kidney cancer. V usage is TRBV19 and J usage is TRBJ1-1; no clear D gene. The material sequenced was CD4+ or CD8+ T cells sorted from blood, taken in a trial of the OX40 agonist ivuxolimab. This CDR3 reads CASSGLSEAFF. CDR3 coding DNA: TGTGCCAGTAGTGGGTTATCTGAAGCTTTCTTT.